A selection of T cell receptor beta chains follows, all from one sample in a study of human T cells and chemical hapten exposure. One entry per CDR3 protein, called by TCRdb with MiXCR from the RACE reads. The sample carries some 87,000 distinct CDR3 sequences, 10% recorded once. The starting material was whole blood, obtained in connection with sensitization to the hapten diphenylcyclopropenone (DPC). These receptors originate from a woman aged 50 to 65 with alopecia areata. Some clones in this sample may be carry-over from other donors' samples. The CDR3 runs from the conserved cysteine through the conserved F or W. D genes are given only for firm matches. The size field is filled for only some rows; it gives once, few, many or a size class.

clone_size	j_call	d_call	cdr3_length	v_call	cdr3_aa	cdr3_nt
.	TRBJ2-1	.	17	TRBV7-2	CASSSRGASDPRNEQFF	TGTGCCAGCAGCTCCCGGGGAGCCAGCGACCCCCGAAATGAGCAGTTCTTC
many	TRBJ1-1	.	13	TRBV6-5	CASRSARGAEAFF	TGTGCCAGCAGATCCGCGCGTGGGGCTGAAGCTTTCTTT
.	TRBJ2-2	.	13	TRBV30	CAWSAGLDGELFF	TGTGCCTGGAGTGCCGGGTTGGACGGGGAGCTGTTTTTT
few	TRBJ2-7	TRBD2	15	TRBV20-1	CSAALGAGSSYEQYF	TGCAGTGCCGCCTTAGGAGCGGGGAGCTCCTACGAGCAGTACTTC
few	TRBJ2-5	.	13	TRBV30	CAWSGGYQETQYF	TGTGCCTGGAGTGGAGGGTACCAAGAGACCCAGTACTTC
few	TRBJ2-7	TRBD2	11	TRBV12-3/TRBV12-4	CASSLRGEQYF	TGTGCCAGCAGTTTGCGGGGGGAGCAGTACTTC
few	TRBJ1-6	TRBD1	15	TRBV6-2/TRBV6-3	CASSSPGQGNSPLHF	TGTGCCAGCAGTTCGCCGGGACAGGGAAATTCACCCCTCCACTTT
.	TRBJ2-7	TRBD2	15	TRBV20-1	CSARGSGQSSYEQYF	TGCAGTGCTAGGGGTAGCGGGCAAAGCTCCTACGAGCAGTACTTC
many	TRBJ1-1	TRBD1	17	TRBV7-9	CASSSPPDRGLDTEAFF	TGTGCCAGCAGCTCACCTCCGGACAGGGGGCTTGACACTGAAGCTTTCTTT
.	TRBJ2-5	.	13	TRBV7-2	CASSSQGRGTQYF	TGTGCCAGCAGCTCGCAGGGTCGAGGGACCCAGTACTTC
.	TRBJ2-5	.	15	TRBV28	CASSLLGASEETQYF	TGTGCCAGCAGTTTATTGGGGGCGTCGGAAGAGACCCAGTACTTC
few	TRBJ2-1	TRBD2	13	TRBV29-1	CSGLGLAHNEQFF	TGCAGCGGACTGGGACTAGCTCACAATGAGCAGTTCTTC
.	TRBJ1-6	.	16	TRBV5-4	CASSLGGFSYNSPLHF	TGTGCCAGCAGCTTAGGAGGGTTCTCCTATAATTCACCCCTCCACTTT
few	TRBJ2-2	.	16	TRBV7-8	CASTAGSSRDTGELFF	TGTGCCAGCACCGCTGGGTCGAGCAGGGACACCGGGGAGCTGTTTTTT
few	TRBJ1-1	.	13	TRBV2	CASSDRENTEAFF	TGTGCCAGCAGTGACAGGGAGAACACTGAAGCTTTCTTT
.	TRBJ1-5	.	15	TRBV2	CASSEEGLSNQPQHF	TGTGCCAGCAGTGAGGAGGGGCTATCCAATCAGCCCCAGCATTTT
few	TRBJ2-7	TRBD1	12	TRBV29-1	CSVPGQPYEQYF	TGCAGCGTGCCGGGACAGCCCTACGAGCAGTACTTC
few	TRBJ2-7	TRBD2	13	TRBV7-2	CASRRTSGYEQYF	TGTGCCAGCAGACGGACTAGCGGGTACGAGCAGTACTTC
.	TRBJ1-5	TRBD1	14	TRBV29-1	CSVEETGGGQPQHF	TGCAGCGTTGAGGAGACAGGGGGCGGTCAGCCCCAGCATTTT
.	TRBJ1-2	TRBD1	15	TRBV10-2	CASSASGGRQYGYTF	TGCGCCAGCAGTGCATCAGGGGGCCGTCAATATGGCTACACCTTC
few	TRBJ2-7	.	14	TRBV7-9	CASSSWGPRDEQYF	TGTGCCAGCAGCTCGTGGGGTCCCCGCGACGAGCAGTACTTC
few	TRBJ2-2	.	15	TRBV21-1	CASSARDRGPRELFF	TGTGCCAGCAGCGCCCGGGACAGGGGGCCTCGGGAGCTGTTTTTT
many	TRBJ2-1	.	15	TRBV11-2	CASGQRWISYNEQFF	TGTGCCAGCGGACAACGGTGGATCTCCTACAATGAGCAGTTCTTC
few	TRBJ1-1	.	11	TRBV29-1	CSVSENTEAFF	TGCAGCGTTTCAGAGAACACTGAAGCTTTCTTT
.	TRBJ1-3	.	15	TRBV5-1	CASSLENRPGNTIYF	TGCGCCAGCAGCTTGGAGAACAGACCTGGAAACACCATATATTTT
.	TRBJ2-7	.	12	TRBV28	CASSLYTLAQYF	TGTGCCAGCAGTTTGTATACCCTAGCGCAGTACTTC
few	TRBJ2-3	.	11	TRBV2	CASSDPDTQYF	TGTGCCAGCAGCGATCCAGATACGCAGTATTTT
.	TRBJ2-1	TRBD1	16	TRBV24-1	CATSDPDRVGGGEQFF	TGTGCCACCAGTGACCCTGACAGGGTCGGTGGTGGTGAGCAGTTCTTC
.	TRBJ2-5	TRBD1	15	TRBV24-1	CATSDPGQLKETQYF	TGTGCCACCAGTGATCCGGGACAGCTAAAAGAGACCCAGTACTTC